The text below deals with one TCR beta chain. The antigen is unknown. In the PCR, 60 Vbeta and 13 Jbeta primers were used. The protocol was immunoSEQ multiplex PCR, while the TCRdb copy is restricted to in-frame clones and leaves out a portion. The data hold 150,000 to 200,000 clones, with 80% to 90% observed a single time. This CDR3 has 15 residues. V shed 7 bases, J shed 6 bases, and the junction held 10 bases outside the gene matches. CDR1 and CDR2 (germline): MNHEY, SMNVEV (reference sequence). The data were taken from a study of cytomegalovirus exposure and HLA in healthy donors. Study-level points and caveats: Previous analysis showed most TCR beta V segments were productive about 87% or about 30% of the time.

The receptor was derived from a male donor in good health and CMV-seronegative. The genes are TRBV27 and TRBJ2-3; 10 nucleotides match TRBD2. The sequencing sample was made of PBMCs. The CDR3 sequence: CASTSPGTSDDTQYF. The CDR3 region has the DNA TGTGCCAGCACTTCACCCGGGACTAGCGACGATACGCAGTATTTT.